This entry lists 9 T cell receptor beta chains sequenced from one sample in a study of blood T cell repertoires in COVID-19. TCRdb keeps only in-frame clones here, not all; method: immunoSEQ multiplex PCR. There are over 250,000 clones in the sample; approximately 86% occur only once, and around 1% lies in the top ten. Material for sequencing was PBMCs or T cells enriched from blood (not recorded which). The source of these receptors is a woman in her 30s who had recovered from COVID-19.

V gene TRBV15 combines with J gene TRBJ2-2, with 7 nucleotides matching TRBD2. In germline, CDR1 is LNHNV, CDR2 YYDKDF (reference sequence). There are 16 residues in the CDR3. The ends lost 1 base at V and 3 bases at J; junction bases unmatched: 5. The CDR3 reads CATSRVSAGDTGELFF. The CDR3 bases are TGTGCCACCAGCAGAGTTTCTGCGGGAGACACCGGGGAGCTGTTTTTT.

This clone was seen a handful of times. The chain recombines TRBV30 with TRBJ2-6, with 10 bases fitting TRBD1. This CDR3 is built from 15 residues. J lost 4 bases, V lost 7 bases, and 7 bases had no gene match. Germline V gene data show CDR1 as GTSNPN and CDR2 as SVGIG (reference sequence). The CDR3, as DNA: TGTGCCTCGGACAGGGGGACGCAAGGGGCCAACGTCCTGACTTTC. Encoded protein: CASDRGTQGANVLTF.

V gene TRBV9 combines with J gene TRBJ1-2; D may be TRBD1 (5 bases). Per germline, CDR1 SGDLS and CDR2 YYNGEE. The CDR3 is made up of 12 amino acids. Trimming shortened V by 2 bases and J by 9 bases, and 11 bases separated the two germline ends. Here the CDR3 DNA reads TGTGCCAGCAGCGTGGGGCAGGGTAGCTACACCTTC. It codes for CASSVGQGSYTF. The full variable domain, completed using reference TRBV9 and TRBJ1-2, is DSGVTQTPKHLITATGQRVTLRCSPRSGDLSVYWYQQSLDQGLQFLIQYYNGEERAKGNILERFSAQQFPDLHSELNLSSLELGDSALYFCASSVGQGSYTFGSGTRLTVV.

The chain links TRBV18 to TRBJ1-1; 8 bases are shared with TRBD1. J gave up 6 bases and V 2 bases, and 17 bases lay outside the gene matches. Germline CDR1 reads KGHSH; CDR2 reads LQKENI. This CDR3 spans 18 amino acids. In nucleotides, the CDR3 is TGTGCCAGCTCACCAAGGCCACTGAACAGGGGGAGGGGGTCTGAAGCTTTCTTT. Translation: CASSPRPLNRGRGSEAFF.

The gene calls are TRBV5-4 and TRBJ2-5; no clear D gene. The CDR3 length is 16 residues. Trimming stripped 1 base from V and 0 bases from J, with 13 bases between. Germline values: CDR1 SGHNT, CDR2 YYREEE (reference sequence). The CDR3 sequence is CASSLRSAEYQETQYF. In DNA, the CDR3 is TGTGCCAGCAGCTTGCGAAGCGCGGAGTACCAAGAGACCCAGTACTTC.

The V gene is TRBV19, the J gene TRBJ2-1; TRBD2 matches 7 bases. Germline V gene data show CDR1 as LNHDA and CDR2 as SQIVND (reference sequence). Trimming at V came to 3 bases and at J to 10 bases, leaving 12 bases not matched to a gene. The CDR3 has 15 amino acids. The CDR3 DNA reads TGTGCCAGTAGTATGGTCGAGGGACTAAGAAAAGAGCAGTTCTTC. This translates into CASSMVEGLRKEQFF.

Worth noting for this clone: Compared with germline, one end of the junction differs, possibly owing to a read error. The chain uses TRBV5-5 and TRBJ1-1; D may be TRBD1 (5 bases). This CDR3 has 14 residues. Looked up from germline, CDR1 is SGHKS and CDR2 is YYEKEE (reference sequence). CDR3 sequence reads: CASSLGPQGSKGPF. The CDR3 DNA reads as TGTGCCAGCAGCTTAGGGCCGCAGGGTTCCAAGGGGCCGTTT.

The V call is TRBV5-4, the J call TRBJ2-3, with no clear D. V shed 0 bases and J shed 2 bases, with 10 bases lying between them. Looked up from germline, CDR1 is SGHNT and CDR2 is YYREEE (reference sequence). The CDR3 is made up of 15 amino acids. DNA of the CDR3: TGTGCCAGCAGCTTGGGCGCTCCCTACACAGATACGCAGTATTTT. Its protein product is CASSLGAPYTDTQYF.

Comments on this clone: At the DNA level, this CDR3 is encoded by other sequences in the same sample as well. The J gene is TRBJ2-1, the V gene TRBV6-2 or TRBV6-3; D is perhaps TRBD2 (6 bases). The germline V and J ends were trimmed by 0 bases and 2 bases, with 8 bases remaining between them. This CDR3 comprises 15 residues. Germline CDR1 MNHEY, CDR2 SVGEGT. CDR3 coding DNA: TGTGCCAGCAGTTACTCGGGGGGAGCCTACAATGAGCAGTTCTTC. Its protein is CASSYSGGAYNEQFF.